This T cell receptor (beta chain) was recovered during a study of shared clonotypes between healthy human individuals (TCRdb year 2020). About the study as a whole: The cohort comprised a couple of women and a few men aged 18 to 49 years. Each donor's leukapheresis produced roughly between roughly 0.85 and 9.5 billion PBMCs. The study deeply sequenced blood TCR repertoires of about 5 healthy adults to estimate repertoire size and the extent of clonotype sharing between individuals. For each donor, CD4 naive and CD4 memory were each given three plates, CD8 naive was given two plates, and CD8 memory was given one plate. Libraries were prepared and TCR repertoires were sequenced by different laboratories using diverse techniques, in order to increase sequencing depth and limit assay-specific biases.

The germline V gene specifies MNHEY as CDR1 and SVGAGI as CDR2. CDR3 length: 15 amino acids, cysteine to phenylalanine. The CDR3 DNA has 45 bases and is translated from base 1. V is reduced by 8 bases and J by 2 bases, leaving a spacing of 19 bases between them. The donors were healthy, HIV-negative adults with no recently reported acute infections or vaccinations. Every donor was a Caucasian adult residing in Nashville, Tennessee, USA. Magnetic negative selection was used to enrich CD4+ T cells, after which naive cells were positively selected on CD45RA and the negative fraction became the memory subset. Blood was collected by leukapheresis, and PBMCs were isolated by Ficoll-Histopaque density gradient centrifugation and then cryopreserved in liquid nitrogen vapor phase. Analytical flow cytometry was used to check the purity and quantity of each magnetically sorted T cell population. Genomic DNA was isolated from every sorted fraction and measured by UV absorbance on a Nanodrop 2000c.

Details on this clone: Its antigen has not been determined. Base qualities are not at hand, and no much larger clone is one base apart.

The paper as a whole reports these results and caveats: Clonotypes shared by all four sorted-subset donors showed higher generation probabilities than non-shared clonotypes. Larger estimated clonotype richness was generally found for naive subsets than for memory subsets. Rarefaction of sorted-subset datasets indicated incomplete sequencing despite the large sequencing depth. The genetic and exposure-history diversity represented was limited by the small number of donors. Sampling was limited to blood, and TCR repertoires in tissue likely differ from TCR repertoires in blood. When a handful of donors were compared, the shared fraction of clonotypes was about 5% for naive CD4, less than 4% for naive CD8, 2.3% for memory CD4, and 0.3% to 0.5% for memory CD8. Pairwise subsampling led to the expectation that sequencing depth would affect the degree of clonotype sharing among donors.

Using the deep immunoSEQ assay, multiplex PCR amplified TCR CDR3 regions from genomic DNA. Extracted genomic DNA from each cell subset was spread evenly across all wells of several immunoSEQ 96-well plates, with each plate serving as a replicate. For sorted subsets, approximately 200 ng of genomic DNA, equivalent to some 30,000 T cell genomes, went into each replicate PCR. Purified libraries were measured with a Qubit 3.0 fluorometer, size-checked on a Bioanalyzer 2100, and measured again with the KAPA Library Quantification kit. A separate single-read 150-cycle Illumina NextSeq 550 flow cell was used to sequence each immunoSEQ 96-well plate. Concerning the study's data processing: The immunoSEQ output contained only junctional sequences without quality scores, so filtering could not match that applied to full-length reads. To assign V/J genes and CDR3, sequences were annotated against IMGT germline references using PyIR, a Python wrapper for IgBLAST v1.9. Reads were removed for weak V/J assignments (E-value above 1e-6), missing CDR3, stop codons, out-of-frame junctions, or ambiguous translated residues. V3J clonotypes were defined by identical inferred V gene, J gene, and CDR3 amino acid sequence. The percentage overlap between two repertoires was calculated by dividing the number of shared unique clonotypes by the size of the smaller repertoire. Three approaches were used to assess repertoire richness: RTK rarefaction, the Chao1 estimator, and Recon v2.1 estimates of unobserved clonotypes. Generation probabilities were computed with OLGA for all TCRbeta clonotypes obtained by the gDNA method from a few donors. The clones in this table, taken by TCRdb from immuneACCESS, are in-frame only. Not every clone is retained; where verified, under half of the shortfall comes from an unresolved V gene, and the cause of the rest is unknown. The DNA was the basis for D and trimming; V, J and clone size are from that table. Within this sample are 2.3 million or so clones, with 85% to 95% of them counted one time only. Jointly, the top ten make up under 0.45% of the sample.

The chain employs TRBV6-5 and TRBJ2-7; the D segment could be TRBD1, given 5 matching bases. The receptor was derived from a man aged 18 to 29 in good health. Some clones in this sample may be carry-over from other donors' samples. Sequencing was done on a sample of naive CD4+ T cells from PBMCs. The intended sense of this specimen's cell subset or site label: CD45RA+ positively selected. The CDR3 has the sequence CASSHDRGLTYEQYF. The DNA sequence is TGTGCCAGCTCACATGATAGGGGTTTGACCTACGAGCAGTACTTC.